The 12 T cell receptor beta chains reported below all come from one sample, sequenced in a study of technical replicates of blood from several donors. The repertoire was sequenced with immunoSEQ multiplex PCR; TCRdb's copy has only in-frame clones and lacks some. The top ten hold roughly 4.6% of the sample, which has 60,000 to 65,000 clones, 70% to 90% seen once. Sequences were obtained from PBMCs. The origin of the receptors is a human donor in good health. Some clones in this sample may be carry-over from other donors' samples.

V gene TRBV4-2 combines with J gene TRBJ2-7; 10 bases map to TRBD2. Germline assignment: CDR1 LGHNA and CDR2 YNFKEQ. V gave up 1 base and J gave up 3 bases; unmatched junction bases: 0. The CDR3 length is 14 residues. The CDR3 DNA sequence: TGTGCCAGCAGCCAAGGGACTAGCGGCTACGAGCAGTACTTC. Residues: CASSQGTSGYEQYF.

The V gene is TRBV4-3, the J gene TRBJ1-1; perhaps TRBD1 as D (5 bases). The CDR3 loop spans 14 amino acids. Per germline, CDR1 LGHNA and CDR2 YSLEER. Trimming removed 0 bases at V and 7 bases at J, with 12 bases between. The CDR3 DNA is TGCGCCAGCAGCCAAGATACGGGGGGTATTGAAGCTTTCTTT. Its protein is CASSQDTGGIEAFF.

Turning to this clone: A junction end diverges from the germline sequence, so it may reflect a read error. The chain recombines TRBV6-1 with TRBJ2-5, with a tentative D call TRBD2 (6 bases). Germline CDR1 reads MNHNS; CDR2 reads SASEGT. This CDR3 comprises 13 residues. CDR3 DNA: TGTGCCAGCAGCCACCGGAGGGAGGCGGGAAGGAACTTC. The encoded protein is CASSHRREAGRNF.

CDR3 coding DNA: TGTGCCAGCAGCCCCTCGGGGGATCGCACAGATACGCAGTATTTT. This codes for CASSPSGDRTDTQYF. This rearrangement joins TRBV11-3 to TRBJ2-3; TRBD2 might be the D (6 bases). The CDR3 runs to 15 residues. Germline CDR1 and CDR2: SGHNT and YENEEA. Trimming cost V 5 bases and J 1 base, with 13 bases left between them.

The chain combines TRBV28 with TRBJ2-7; TRBD2 is a possible D gene (6 bases). Germline CDR1 reads MDHEN; CDR2 reads SYDVKM. The V gene lost 8 bases and the J gene lost 7 bases, with 18 bases spanning the gap. The CDR3 consists of 13 residues. Here the CDR3 reads CASANWRGGEQYF. CDR3 DNA sequence: TGTGCCAGCGCGAATTGGCGGGGTGGAGAGCAGTACTTC.

The chain has TRBV9 and TRBJ2-7, with no clear D. The germline V gene encodes CDR1 SGDLS and CDR2 YYNGEE. The CDR3 totals 13 residues. Trimming cost V 4 bases and J 6 bases, with 14 bases left between them. For the CDR3, the DNA is TGTGCCAGCAGCCCCACCCCAGGTGCCGAGCAGTACTTC. This codes for CASSPTPGAEQYF.

The genes are TRBV20-1 and TRBJ1-2; D remains unclear. The CDR3 length is 9 residues. In germline, CDR1 is DFQATT, CDR2 SNEGSKA (reference sequence). V was trimmed by 4 bases and J by 5 bases, leaving 2 bases between them. DNA of the CDR3: TGCAGTGCTACTTATGGCTACACCTTC. Translation gives CSATYGYTF.

This chain connects TRBV19 to TRBJ2-1; TRBD2 agrees at 7 bases. Germline-derived CDR1 and CDR2 are LNHDA and SQIVND (reference sequence). The CDR3 contains 14 residues. V dropped 7 bases and J dropped 1; count of bases not matched to a gene: 4. CDR3 sequence (DNA): TGTGCCAGTACGGTGGGGGGGTCCTACAATGAGCAGTTCTTC. Encoded protein: CASTVGGSYNEQFF.

The CDR3 nucleotides are TGTGCCAGCAGCTTGGAGCGTTTGGATGGCTACACCTTC. Protein sequence: CASSLERLDGYTF. The V gene is TRBV5-4, the J gene TRBJ1-2; D is unclear. Germline V CDR1 and CDR2: SGHNT, YYREEE (reference sequence). The CDR3 runs 13 residues. Trimming removed 0 bases from V and 6 bases from J, with 9 bases in between.

J is TRBJ2-3 and V is TRBV9; tentative D call: TRBD2 (5 bases). The CDR3 is 15 amino acids. The V gene lost 3 bases and the J gene lost 2 bases, with 13 bases spanning the gap. Germline V lookup: CDR1 SGDLS, CDR2 YYNGEE. The CDR3 is CASSAHSEYTDTQYF. CDR3 sequence (DNA): TGTGCCAGCAGCGCCCATAGCGAGTACACAGATACGCAGTATTTT.

V is TRBV18 and J is TRBJ2-7, with TRBD2 matching over 7 bases. The trim removed 3 bases at V and 7 bases at J, leaving 12 bases unmatched. The CDR3 covers 15 residues. Germline CDR1 and CDR2: KGHSH and LQKENI. CDR3 nucleotides: TGTGCCAGCTCACCCCCAGAAGGACTAGTAGGGGAGCAGTACTTC. This codes for CASSPPEGLVGEQYF.

V is TRBV6-5 and J is TRBJ1-1; D gene ambiguous. CDR1 and CDR2 from the germline V gene are MNHEY and SVGAGI. CDR3 size: 14 residues. With 7 bases removed from V and 1 base from J, the gap between germline ends came to 13 bases. This CDR3 is CASKKFSGNTEAFF. The DNA of the CDR3 is TGTGCCAGCAAAAAGTTTTCGGGGAACACTGAAGCTTTCTTT.